The 4 T cell receptor beta chains given below trace back to one sample, sequenced in a study of T-cell memory formation after mild COVID-19. A single record per CDR3 protein comes from TCRdb applying MiXCR to the 5' RACE reads. The sample contains around 200,000 distinct CDR3 sequences, 20% to 25% of which appear only once. Source material: PBMCs or a T cell subset sorted from them (not recorded which). The receptors stem from an adult woman who had mild COVID-19 (a few samples of this study predate the infection). Cell type and time point are not known.

J is TRBJ1-3 and V is TRBV5-6, with TRBD1 matching 9 bases. With 1 base clipped from V and 1 base from J, the junction kept 6 bases outside the gene matches. The germline V gene has CDR1 SGHDT and CDR2 YYEEEE. The length of the CDR3 is 17 residues. The chain's CDR3 is CASSLWTGDVSGNTIYF. The CDR3 DNA follows: TGTGCCAGCAGCTTGTGGACAGGGGATGTTTCTGGAAACACCATATATTTT. The full variable domain, completed using reference TRBV5-6 and TRBJ1-3, is DAGVTQSPTHLIKTRGQQVTLRCSPKSGHDTVSWYQQALGQGPQFIFQYYEEEERQRGNFPDRFSGHQFPNYSSELNVNALLLGDSALYLCASSLWTGDVSGNTIYFGEGSWLTVV.

The chain couples TRBV7-6 to TRBJ1-5; weak D call: TRBD1 (5 bases). Trimming stripped 1 base from V and 6 bases from J, with 13 bases between. In germline, CDR1 is SGHVS, CDR2 FNYEAQ. This CDR3 is built from 15 residues. CDR3 coding DNA: TGTGCCAGCAGCTTAGTCCTCGGGGGGAGTCAGCCCCAGCATTTT. Protein sequence: CASSLVLGGSQPQHF.

This chain links TRBV9 with TRBJ1-1; TRBD1 aligns across 8 bases. The CDR3 extends over 14 amino acids. Losses at the gene ends were 4 bases for V and 2 bases for J; bases not matched to a gene: 4. Germline V gene sequence: CDR1 SGDLS, CDR2 YYNGEE. The CDR3 DNA reads TGTGCCAGCAGCCTCGGGACAGGCAACACTGAAGCTTTCTTT. Translating it yields CASSLGTGNTEAFF.

CDR3 sequence (DNA): TGCGCCAGCAGCCAAGATTCTAGCGGGGGGTACAATGAGCAGTTCTTC. Residues: CASSQDSSGGYNEQFF. This rearrangement joins TRBV4-1 to TRBJ2-1; 11 bases fit TRBD2. This CDR3 has 16 amino acids. The germline gives CDR1 MGHRA, CDR2 YSYEKL. J was trimmed by 4 bases and V by 0 bases; bases with no gene match: 2.